Each of the 25 T cell receptor beta chains below was sequenced from the same sample in a study of blood T cell repertoires in COVID-19. Method: immunoSEQ multiplex PCR; TCRdb's copy keeps in-frame clones and lacks some. The sample lists about 120,000 clones, about nine tenths occurring once. The sequenced sample consisted of peripheral blood. The receptors derive from a human donor with active COVID-19. The donor label of this sample is uncertain.

The rearrangement uses TRBV7-2 and TRBJ2-1; 11 bases align to TRBD1. Germline assignment: CDR1 SGHTA and CDR2 FQGNSA. The J segment lost 4 bases and the V segment lost 5 bases, leaving 7 bases of the junction unmatched. The length of the CDR3 is 16 residues. The CDR3 region is CASSVSGTGGYNEQFF. The CDR3 DNA reads TGTGCCAGCAGCGTAAGTGGGACAGGGGGTTACAATGAGCAGTTCTTC.

J is TRBJ1-1 and V is TRBV6-2 or TRBV6-3, with D perhaps matching TRBD1 (5 bases). Trimming pared 2 bases from V and 1 base from J, leaving 8 bases between. CDR3 size: 14 residues. The germline V gene has CDR1 MNHEY and CDR2 SVGEGT. CDR3 region: CASSYRGGNTEAFF. Written as DNA, the CDR3 is TGTGCCAGCAGTTACAGGGGCGGGAACACTGAAGCTTTCTTT.

The chain couples TRBV5-5 to TRBJ1-1; tentative D call: TRBD1 (5 bases). Germline V lookup: CDR1 SGHKS, CDR2 YYEKEE (reference sequence). V was trimmed by 0 bases and J by 5 bases, leaving 8 bases between them. The CDR3 extends over 13 amino acids. For the CDR3, the DNA is TGTGCCAGCAGCTTGGTTCAGGGTACTGAAGCTTTCTTT. Encoded protein: CASSLVQGTEAFF.

This clone appeared a few times. This rearrangement joins TRBV10-2 to TRBJ2-1; no reliable D call. Germline V gene data show CDR1 as WSHSY and CDR2 as SAAADI. With 3 bases removed from V and 2 bases from J, the gap between germline ends came to 11 bases. CDR3 size: 15 residues. CDR3 sequence reads: CASSDSGRTYNEQFF. The CDR3 DNA is TGCGCCAGCAGTGATTCGGGTAGGACCTACAATGAGCAGTTCTTC.

The rearrangement joins TRBV5-4 to TRBJ2-1, with 10 bases identical to TRBD2. Germline CDR1 and CDR2: SGHNT and YYREEE (reference sequence). The CDR3 has 15 amino acids. The V segment lost 2 bases and the J segment 5 bases; nucleotides outside the gene matches: 4. DNA of the CDR3: TGTGCCAGCAGCTTAGCGGGGGGGCCCCACAATGAGCAGTTCTTC. Amino acid sequence: CASSLAGGPHNEQFF.

This clone has a single count. The rearrangement links TRBV30 to TRBJ1-2; the D is unclear. Per germline, CDR1 GTSNPN and CDR2 SVGIG (reference sequence). The CDR3 contains 15 residues. The V gene lost 0 bases and the J gene lost 5 bases, with 16 bases spanning the gap. The DNA of the CDR3 is TGTGCCTGGAGTGTAGCAGGCAAGTTCGGATATGGCTACACCTTC. Its protein is CAWSVAGKFGYGYTF.

The chain links TRBV5-1 to TRBJ2-7, with 9 bases aligning to TRBD2. This CDR3 has 16 residues. CDR1 and CDR2 from the germline V gene are SGHRS and YFSETQ. J gave up 3 bases and V 4 bases, and 11 bases lay outside the gene matches. CDR3 protein: CASSDNFLAGNYEQYF. The CDR3 nucleotides are TGCGCCAGCAGCGACAACTTCCTAGCGGGGAACTACGAGCAGTACTTC.

The V gene is TRBV7-8, the J gene TRBJ1-6; no definite D call. The germline V gene encodes CDR1 SGHVS and CDR2 FQNEAQ. The CDR3 is made up of 18 amino acids. Trimming pared 2 bases from V and 0 bases from J, leaving 14 bases between. The CDR3: CASSLSVRRSSYNSPLHF. CDR3 DNA: TGTGCCAGCAGCTTATCGGTTAGGAGAAGCTCCTATAATTCACCCCTCCACTTT. The whole variable domain, remainder taken from reference TRBV7-8 and TRBJ1-6, is GAGVSQSPRYKVAKRGQDVALRCDPISGHVSLFWYQQALGQGPEFLTYFQNEAQLDKSGLPSDRFFAERPEGSVSTLKIQRTQQEDSAVYLCASSLSVRRSSYNSPLHFGNGTRLTVT.

The chain is built from TRBV28 and TRBJ1-1; D not resolved. The V end lost 6 bases, the J end lost 11 bases, and 13 bases lay between the germline ends. Germline CDR1 reads MDHEN; CDR2 reads SYDVKM. This CDR3 contains 11 residues. In DNA, the CDR3 is TGTGCCAGCAGCCTTGGGCAGCGGGCTTTCTTT. Protein: CASSLGQRAFF.

The rearrangement uses TRBV7-2 and TRBJ1-5, with D hard to call. The CDR3 extends over 15 amino acids. Per germline, CDR1 SGHTA and CDR2 FQGNSA. Trimming stripped 2 bases from V and 2 bases from J, with 10 bases between. CDR3: CASSLSTGGNQPQHF. CDR3 coding DNA: TGTGCCAGCAGCTTATCAACCGGGGGCAATCAGCCCCAGCATTTT.

V usage is TRBV7-2 and J usage is TRBJ1-1, with TRBD1 identical over 9 bases. The CDR3 contains 16 residues. The germline V gene encodes CDR1 SGHTA and CDR2 FQGNSA. With V trimmed by 4 bases and J by 2 bases, 8 bases remained unmatched. The CDR3 nucleotides are TGTGCCAGCAGCTCTCTGACAGGGGGAAAAAACACTGAAGCTTTCTTT. It yields the protein CASSSLTGGKNTEAFF.

The chain links TRBV7-9 to TRBJ2-3; tentatively, D is TRBD1 (5 bases). Germline loops: CDR1 SEHNR, CDR2 FQNEAQ (reference sequence). The CDR3 contains 17 residues. Trimming left V 3 bases short and J 0 bases short, with 16 bases between. Here the CDR3 DNA reads TGTGCCAGCAGCTTGATTTTAGGAGACAGTAGCACAGATACGCAGTATTTT. This encodes CASSLILGDSSTDTQYF.

The chain links TRBV5-5 to TRBJ1-5; 7 positions agree with TRBD1. This CDR3 spans 18 amino acids. CDR1 is SGHKS, CDR2 YYEKEE, per germline (reference sequence). With V trimmed by 3 bases and J by 0 bases, 12 bases remained unmatched. This CDR3 reads CASSSFTAGGYSNQPQHF. In DNA, the CDR3 is TGTGCCAGCAGCTCCTTTACCGCAGGGGGATATAGCAATCAGCCCCAGCATTTT.

The V and J genes are TRBV19 and TRBJ1-5; the D gene is possibly TRBD1 (5 bases). Trimming took off 1 base at V and 6 bases at J, with 10 bases between the two ends. There are 14 residues in the CDR3. Germline V gene sequence: CDR1 LNHDA, CDR2 SQIVND (reference sequence). The CDR3 bases are TGTGCCAGTAGTATAGGTACGGGGGTTCAGCCCCAGCATTTT. Translated: CASSIGTGVQPQHF.

The V gene is TRBV5-4, the J gene TRBJ2-1; possibly TRBD1 for D (5 bases). The CDR3 sequence is 15 residues long. Germline lookup yields CDR1 SGHNT and CDR2 YYREEE (reference sequence). V was trimmed by 0 bases and J by 7 bases, leaving 14 bases between them. The CDR3 region is CASSLVVRVVNEQFF. CDR3 bases: TGTGCCAGCAGCTTGGTGGTCAGGGTGGTTAATGAGCAGTTCTTC.

This chain uses TRBV7-6 with TRBJ1-4; D is unclear. V gave up 10 bases and J gave up 7 bases, with 10 bases separating them. The CDR3 has 11 amino acids. CDR1 SGHVS and CDR2 FNYEAQ come from the germline V gene. Here the CDR3 reads CATGLGEKLFF. The CDR3 DNA is TGTGCCACGGGGTTAGGTGAAAAACTGTTTTTT.

The CDR3 loop is CASSLGAGRTVNNEQFF. The CDR3 DNA is TGTGCCAGCAGCTTAGGGGCCGGCAGGACAGTAAACAATGAGCAGTTCTTC. The rearrangement joins TRBV5-4 to TRBJ2-1, with D possibly being TRBD1 (6 bases). V was shortened by 2 bases and J by 5 bases, with 20 bases between the two germline ends. The germline CDR1 and CDR2 sequences are SGHNT and YYREEE (reference sequence). The CDR3 runs 17 residues.

The gene calls are TRBV19 and TRBJ2-2; 7 nucleotides line up with TRBD1. The germline V gene encodes CDR1 LNHDA and CDR2 SQIVND (reference sequence). Trimming cost V 6 bases and J 4 bases; bases outside gene matches: 8. This CDR3 has 15 amino acids. The CDR3 loop reads CASRPTGAVTGELFF. CDR3 coding DNA: TGTGCCAGTAGGCCTACAGGGGCGGTCACCGGGGAGCTGTTTTTT.

This clone was seen just once. The chain uses TRBV20-1 and TRBJ1-1; the D is unclear. The CDR3 length is 11 residues. Trimming removed 0 bases at V and 7 bases at J, with 6 bases between. The germline V gene has CDR1 DFQATT and CDR2 SNEGSKA (reference sequence). CDR3 region: CSARDGVEAFF. The CDR3 nucleotides read TGCAGTGCTAGAGATGGAGTTGAAGCTTTCTTT.

This clone was recorded a few times. This rearrangement joins TRBV2 to TRBJ2-3; 10 bases map to TRBD2. J gave up 1 base and V 6 bases, and 4 bases lay outside the gene matches. Germline lookup yields CDR1 SNHLY and CDR2 FYNNEI. The CDR3 contains 15 residues. The CDR3 here is CASSPLAGGTDTQYF. In DNA, the CDR3 is TGTGCCAGCAGCCCCCTAGCGGGGGGCACAGATACGCAGTATTTT.

The sample holds one count of this clone. The V call is TRBV7-2, the J call TRBJ2-7, with a tentative D call TRBD2 (6 bases). V lost 4 bases to trimming and J lost 2 bases, with 15 bases between them. The CDR3 covers 15 residues. Germline assignment: CDR1 SGHTA and CDR2 FQGNSA. The CDR3 coding sequence is TGTGCCAGCAGCTGGCGGGAACTCGGGGCCTACGAGCAGTACTTC. It specifies CASSWRELGAYEQYF.

V and J are TRBV9 and TRBJ2-7, with D possibly TRBD2 on 6 matching bases. Per germline, CDR1 SGDLS and CDR2 YYNGEE. The CDR3 has 16 residues. V was trimmed by 0 bases and J by 5 bases, leaving 18 bases between them. CDR3 residues: CASSVAGAWEVNEQYF. CDR3 nucleotide sequence: TGTGCCAGCAGCGTAGCTGGGGCCTGGGAGGTTAACGAGCAGTACTTC.

The genes are TRBV6-2 or TRBV6-3 and TRBJ1-5; 11 bases are shared with TRBD1. Germline V CDR1 and CDR2: MNHEY, SVGEGT. Unmatched junction bases numbered 4, after V lost 6 bases and J lost 3 bases. This CDR3 spans 15 amino acids. CDR3 in amino acids: CASSWTGGYNQPQHF. In nucleotides, the CDR3 is TGTGCCAGCAGCTGGACAGGGGGCTACAATCAGCCCCAGCATTTT.

The V and J genes are TRBV5-6 and TRBJ2-3, with D tentatively TRBD2 (5 bases). V was trimmed by 7 bases and J by 2 bases, leaving 14 bases between them. CDR1 SGHDT and CDR2 YYEEEE come from the germline V gene. This CDR3 has 14 residues. CDR3 in DNA: TGTGCCAGCGGATCCTTTGGACTCACAGATACGCAGTATTTT. This sequence encodes CASGSFGLTDTQYF.

The chain couples TRBV6-5 to TRBJ1-4, with TRBD1 as a possible D gene (6 bases). Per the germline V gene, CDR1 is MNHEY and CDR2 is SVGAGI. The CDR3 runs 15 residues. The V end was cut by 7 bases, the J end by 3 bases, with 15 bases between. The CDR3 here is CASTRHRVANEKLFF. The CDR3 DNA sequence: TGTGCCAGCACTAGACACAGGGTGGCTAATGAAAAACTGTTTTTT.